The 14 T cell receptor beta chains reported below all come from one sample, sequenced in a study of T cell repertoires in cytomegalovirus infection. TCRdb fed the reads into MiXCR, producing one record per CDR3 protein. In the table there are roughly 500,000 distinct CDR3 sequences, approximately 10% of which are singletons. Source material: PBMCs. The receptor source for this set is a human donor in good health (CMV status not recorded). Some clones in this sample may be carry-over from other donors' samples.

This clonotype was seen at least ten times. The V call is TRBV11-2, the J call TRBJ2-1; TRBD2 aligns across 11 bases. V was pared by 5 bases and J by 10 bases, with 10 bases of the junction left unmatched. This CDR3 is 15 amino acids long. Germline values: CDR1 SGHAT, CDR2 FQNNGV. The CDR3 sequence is CASSPLRGLAVEQFF. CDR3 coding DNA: TGTGCCAGCAGCCCCTTAAGGGGACTAGCGGTAGAGCAGTTCTTC.

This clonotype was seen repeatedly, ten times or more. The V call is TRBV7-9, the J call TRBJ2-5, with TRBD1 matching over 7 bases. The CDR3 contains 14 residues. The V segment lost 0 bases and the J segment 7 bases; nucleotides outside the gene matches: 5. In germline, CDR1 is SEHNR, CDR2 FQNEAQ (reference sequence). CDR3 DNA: TGTGCCAGCAGCTTAGCGTCCAGGGGGATGACCCAGTACTTC. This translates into CASSLASRGMTQYF.

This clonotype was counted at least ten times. The CDR3 region is CASSQNVDTQYF. For the CDR3, the DNA is TGTGCCAGCAGCCAGAACGTGGATACGCAGTATTTT. This chain uses TRBV7-9 with TRBJ2-3; no clear D gene. V shed 5 bases and J shed 6 bases, with 9 bases lying between them. Looked up from germline, CDR1 is SEHNR and CDR2 is FQNEAQ (reference sequence). The length of the CDR3 is 12 residues.

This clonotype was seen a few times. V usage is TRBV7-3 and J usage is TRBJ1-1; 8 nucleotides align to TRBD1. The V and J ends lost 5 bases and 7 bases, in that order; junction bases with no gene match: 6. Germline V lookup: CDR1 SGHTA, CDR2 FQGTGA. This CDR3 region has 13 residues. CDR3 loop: CASSTYRGDEAFF. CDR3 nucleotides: TGTGCCAGCAGCACATACAGGGGGGATGAAGCTTTCTTT.

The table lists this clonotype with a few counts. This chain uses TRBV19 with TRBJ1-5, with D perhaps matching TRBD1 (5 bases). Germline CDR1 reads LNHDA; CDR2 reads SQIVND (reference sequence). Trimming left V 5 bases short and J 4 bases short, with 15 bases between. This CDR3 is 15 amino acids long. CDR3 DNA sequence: TGTGCCAGTAGTCCCCGGGGGGTAGCAAATCAGCCCCAGCATTTT. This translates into CASSPRGVANQPQHF.

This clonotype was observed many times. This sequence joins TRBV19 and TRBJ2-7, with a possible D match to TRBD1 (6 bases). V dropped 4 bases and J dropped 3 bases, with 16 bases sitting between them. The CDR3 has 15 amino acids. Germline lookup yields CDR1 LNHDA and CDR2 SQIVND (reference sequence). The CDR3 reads CASSKTGQLHYEQYF. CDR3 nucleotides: TGTGCCAGTAGTAAGACCGGACAGCTCCACTACGAGCAGTACTTC.

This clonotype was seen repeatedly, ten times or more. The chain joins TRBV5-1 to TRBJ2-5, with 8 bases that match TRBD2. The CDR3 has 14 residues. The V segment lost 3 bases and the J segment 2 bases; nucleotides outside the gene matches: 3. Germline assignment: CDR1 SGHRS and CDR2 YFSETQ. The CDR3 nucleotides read TGCGCCAGCAGCTCGACTAGCGCACAAGAGACCCAGTACTTC. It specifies CASSSTSAQETQYF.

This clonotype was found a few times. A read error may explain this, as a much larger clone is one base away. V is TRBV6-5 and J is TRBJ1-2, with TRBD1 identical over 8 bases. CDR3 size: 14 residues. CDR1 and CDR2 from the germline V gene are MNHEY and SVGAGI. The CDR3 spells CASSYTGTGYGHTF. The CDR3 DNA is TGTGCCAGCAGTTACACCGGGACAGGCTATGGCCACACCTTC.

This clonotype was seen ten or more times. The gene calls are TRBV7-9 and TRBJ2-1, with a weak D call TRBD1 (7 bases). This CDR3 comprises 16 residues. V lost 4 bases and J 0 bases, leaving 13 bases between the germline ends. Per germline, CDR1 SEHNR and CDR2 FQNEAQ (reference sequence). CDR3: CASSSAGQNSYNEQFF. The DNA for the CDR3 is TGTGCCAGCAGCTCGGCGGGACAGAACTCCTACAATGAGCAGTTCTTC.

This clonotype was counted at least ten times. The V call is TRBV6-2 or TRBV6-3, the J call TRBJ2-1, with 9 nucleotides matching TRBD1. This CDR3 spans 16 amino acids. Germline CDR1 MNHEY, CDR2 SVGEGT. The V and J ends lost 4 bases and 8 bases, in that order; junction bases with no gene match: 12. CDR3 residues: CASSSPLGQGVDEQFF. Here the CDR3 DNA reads TGTGCCAGCAGTTCACCTCTGGGACAGGGAGTAGATGAGCAGTTCTTC.

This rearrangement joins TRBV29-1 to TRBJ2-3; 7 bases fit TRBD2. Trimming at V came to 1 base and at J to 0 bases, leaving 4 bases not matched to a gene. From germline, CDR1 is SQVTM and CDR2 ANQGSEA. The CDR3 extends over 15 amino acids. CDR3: CSVEGGGASTDTQYF. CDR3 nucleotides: TGCAGCGTTGAAGGGGGGGGAGCTAGCACAGATACGCAGTATTTT.

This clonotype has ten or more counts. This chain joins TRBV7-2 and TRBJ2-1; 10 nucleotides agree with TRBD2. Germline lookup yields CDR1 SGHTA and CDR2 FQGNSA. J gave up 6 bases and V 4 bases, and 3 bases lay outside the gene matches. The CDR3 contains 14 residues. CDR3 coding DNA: TGTGCCAGCAGCTCGAGCGGGGGGGCCAATGAGCAGTTCTTC. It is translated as CASSSSGGANEQFF.

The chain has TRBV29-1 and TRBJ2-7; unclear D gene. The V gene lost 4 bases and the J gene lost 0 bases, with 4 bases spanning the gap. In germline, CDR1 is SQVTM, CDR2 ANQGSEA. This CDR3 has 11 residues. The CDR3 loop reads CSVVHSYEQYF. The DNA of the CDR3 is TGCAGCGTTGTCCACTCCTACGAGCAGTACTTC.

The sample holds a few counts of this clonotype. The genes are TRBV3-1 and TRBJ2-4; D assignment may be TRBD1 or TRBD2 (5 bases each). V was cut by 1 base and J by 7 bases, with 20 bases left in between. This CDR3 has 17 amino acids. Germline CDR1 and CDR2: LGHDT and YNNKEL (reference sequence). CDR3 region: CASSQVVTIRDDNIQYF. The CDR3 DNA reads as TGTGCCAGCAGCCAAGTGGTCACGATCAGGGACGATAACATTCAGTACTTC.